This TCR beta chain originates from a study of T cells after posttransplantation cyclophosphamide listed by TCRdb under 2016. Background for the entire study: Using TRB sequencing, the study followed how the T cell repertoire reconstituted after myeloablative bone marrow transplantation in which posttransplantation cyclophosphamide served as GVHD prophylaxis. Antigen receptor sequencing covered samples from approximately 32 PTCy-treated patients and fewer than 20 of their related bone marrow donors. Blood from every one of the approximately 37 PTCy patients who had 1-year posttransplant specimens underwent TRB sequencing. In 3 patients, TRB sequencing was also performed on up to roughly 3 more blood samples taken 2 to 5.2 years after transplant, and in a handful of patients, pretransplant blood was also TRB-sequenced. Because TRA and TRB clonality correlated tightly in 10 or so samples, later TCR analyses were limited to TRB. Public TRB sequences were checked against a database of over 3,000 sequences associated with responses to pathogens, tumor antigens, self-antigens and alloantigens. The investigation overall reported the following: The TRB repertoires of T cells infiltrating skin or the GI tract showed only limited overlap with the TRB repertoires found in blood. Donor-recipient similarity was low at 1-2 months but rose over the first year, and later blood repertoires were often dominated by donor CD8+ memory clones. Across 45 patients, TRB clonality was highly associated with recipient CMV seropositivity and CMV reactivation, and PTCy diversity was similar to diversity in CNI/methotrexate controls.

CDR1 and CDR2, per the germline V gene, are SGHTA and FQGNSA. The junction shows trimming of 1 base on V and 6 bases on J, and the gene matches do not reach 9 bases of it. The cysteine opens and the phenylalanine closes a CDR3 of 15 amino acids. The read is trimmed to its CDR3 DNA, 45 bases read in frame from base 1. TRB sequencing used genomic DNA with the immunoSEQ assay at survey resolution or the hsTCRB kit. As for the original processing: Initial read processing used immunoSEQ software, and repertoire analyses used the LymphoSeq R package. Clonality was calculated as 1 minus normalized Shannon entropy, and the Gini coefficient was also calculated for each TRB dataset. Phenotypes of unsorted samples were inferred by mapping TRB sequences from sorted subsets of the recipient or donor onto unsorted samples of the same recipient. The clones in this table, taken by TCRdb from immuneACCESS, are in-frame only. Not every clone is retained; where verified, under half of the shortfall comes from an unresolved V gene, and the cause of the rest is unknown. V and J calls and clone size are given by that table; D and trimming were obtained from the DNA. This sample has roughly 70,000 clones in its table, and roughly 95% of those were observed once. 3% of the sample comes from the top ten.

This clone appeared a single time. No antigen is known for it. No per-base quality is available; no much larger clone lies one base away. On the day of marrow donation, related bone marrow donors gave peripheral blood samples. Mononuclear cells from peripheral blood and bone marrow were separated by Ficoll-Hypaque density centrifugation and then cryopreserved. This chain is built from TRBV7-2 and TRBJ2-7; a stretch of 7 junction bases matches TRBD1. Sequencing input: PBMCs. The clonotype was recovered from a woman in her twenties or thirties in good health and a related stem cell transplant donor. The bases are TGTGCCAGCAGCTTAGGATTGACAGGGTTGGGCGAGCAGTACTTC. The encoded protein is CASSLGLTGLGEQYF. The full variable domain, with segments outside the CDR3 supplied by the reference TRBV7-2 and TRBJ2-7 proteins, appears as GAGVSQSPSNKVTEKGKDVELRCDPISGHTALYWYRQSLGQGLEFLIYFQGNSAPDKSGLPSDRFSAERTGGSVSTLTIQRTQQEDSAVYLCASSLGLTGLGEQYFGPGTRLTVT.